Below, 4 T cell receptor beta chains from the same sample are listed, as sequenced in a study of cytomegalovirus exposure and HLA in healthy donors. Primers for the PCR totalled 60 Vbeta and 13 Jbeta. The method was immunoSEQ multiplex PCR; TCRdb's version includes in-frame clones alone and lacks a portion of them. This table holds about 160,000 clones, about three quarters found once. Sequenced: PBMCs. These receptors came from a woman aged 50 to 65 in good health and CMV-seropositive.

This sequence joins TRBV19 and TRBJ1-4; TRBD1 might be the D (5 bases). Trimming removed 1 base from V and 0 bases from J, with 12 bases in between. This CDR3 spans 17 amino acids. CDR1 LNHDA and CDR2 SQIVND come from the germline V gene (reference sequence). CDR3 amino acids: CASSIGGHDATNEKLFF. The CDR3 DNA reads TGTGCCAGTAGTATAGGTGGACACGACGCAACTAATGAAAAACTGTTTTTT.

This chain connects TRBV4-1 to TRBJ1-4; 10 bases fit TRBD1. Trimming cost V 5 bases and J 6 bases; bases outside gene matches: 6. Germline V lookup: CDR1 MGHRA, CDR2 YSYEKL. The CDR3 runs 15 residues. CDR3 nucleotide sequence: TGCGCCAGCAGCAAAACCGGGACAGGGGATGAAAAACTGTTTTTT. Its protein is CASSKTGTGDEKLFF.

A single count supports this clone. The chain combines TRBV29-1 with TRBJ2-7, with D possibly being TRBD1 (6 bases). The germline V gene encodes CDR1 SQVTM and CDR2 ANQGSEA. V shed 4 bases and J shed 2 bases, with 12 bases lying between them. The CDR3 loop spans 13 amino acids. CDR3 protein: CSVVWDTTYEQYF. The DNA for the CDR3 is TGCAGCGTTGTTTGGGACACCACCTACGAGCAGTACTTC.

The rearrangement uses TRBV7-2 and TRBJ2-1; TRBD1 matches at 9 bases. Trimming took 4 bases from V and 5 from J; bases not matched to a gene: 9. Germline V CDR1 and CDR2: SGHTA, FQGNSA. The length of the CDR3 is 16 residues. This CDR3 reads CASSSSLGTGNNEQFF. The DNA of the CDR3 is TGTGCCAGCAGCTCATCCCTCGGGACAGGGAACAATGAGCAGTTCTTC.